This TCR beta chain emerged from a study of early T cells in non-severe SARS-CoV-2 infection. Study summary: Chains from this unsorted whole-blood bulk RNA could not be paired.

Separate cDNA molecules each had unique molecular identifiers attached to them. Using its own MiXCR run on the 5' RACE reads, TCRdb lists one record per CDR3 protein. The repertoire holds tens of thousands of distinct CDR3 sequences, with around 6.6% as singletons. General study points: The VDJdb matching leaned toward anti-spike CD8 responses and overlooked private and CD4 specificities.

On this clonotype itself: Its cognate antigen is unknown.

J was trimmed by 7 bases and V by 2 bases; bases with no gene match: 6. CDR1 and CDR2 from the germline V gene are SGDLS and YYNGEE. The CDR3 covers 14 residues. The source material was whole blood, sampled at baseline. This chain links TRBV9 with TRBJ2-1; 7 bases are a match to TRBD2. The clonotype originates from an adult who was a healthcare worker with PCR-confirmed SARS-CoV-2 infection or an uninfected control (not recorded which). The CDR3 is CASSVAGVRNEQFF. CDR3 coding DNA: TGTGCCAGCAGCGTCGCGGGGGTGAGAAATGAGCAGTTCTTC.